Given below is one T cell receptor (beta chain) in context. The sample is drawn from a study of blood T cell repertoires in COVID-19. Looking at the study overall: The United States, Italy and Spain supplied acute and convalescent COVID-19 samples. Sources were T cells, B-cell-depleted T cells, or PBMCs; the material itself was cDNA or gDNA.

Per the authors' pipeline: Estimation of nucleated cell counts relied on the amplification of reference gene primers. The protocol was immunoSEQ multiplex PCR, while the TCRdb copy is restricted to in-frame clones and leaves out a portion. V, J and clone size reflect that table, while D and trimming were determined from the DNA. The table records roughly 250,000 clones, roughly nine tenths of them present only once. The V end lost 7 bases, the J end lost 0 bases, and 10 bases lay between the germline ends. The CDR3 is 14 amino acids. Germline CDR1 reads MNHNY; CDR2 reads SVGAGI (reference sequence). The chain has TRBV6-6 and TRBJ1-3, with a tentative D call TRBD1 (5 bases). This TCR came from a man aged 60-69 years who had recovered from COVID-19. Sequencing input: peripheral blood. CDR3 coding DNA: TGTGCCAGCAACGGACAAGACTCTGGAAACACCATATATTTT. The encoded protein is CASNGQDSGNTIYF.